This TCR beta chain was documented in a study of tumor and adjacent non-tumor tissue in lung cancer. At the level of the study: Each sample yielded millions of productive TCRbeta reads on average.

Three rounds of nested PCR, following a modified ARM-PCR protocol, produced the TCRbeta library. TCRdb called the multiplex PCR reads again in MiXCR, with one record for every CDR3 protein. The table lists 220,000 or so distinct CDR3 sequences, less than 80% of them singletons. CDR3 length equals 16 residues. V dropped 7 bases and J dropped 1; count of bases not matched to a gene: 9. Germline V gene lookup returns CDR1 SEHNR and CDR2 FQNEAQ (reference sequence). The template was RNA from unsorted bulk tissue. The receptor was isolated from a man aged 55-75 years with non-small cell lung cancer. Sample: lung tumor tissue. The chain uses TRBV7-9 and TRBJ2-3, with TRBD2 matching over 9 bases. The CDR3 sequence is CASTPQLAGRTDTQYF. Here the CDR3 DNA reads TGTGCCAGCACCCCCCAACTAGCGGGTCGCACAGATACGCAGTATTTT.